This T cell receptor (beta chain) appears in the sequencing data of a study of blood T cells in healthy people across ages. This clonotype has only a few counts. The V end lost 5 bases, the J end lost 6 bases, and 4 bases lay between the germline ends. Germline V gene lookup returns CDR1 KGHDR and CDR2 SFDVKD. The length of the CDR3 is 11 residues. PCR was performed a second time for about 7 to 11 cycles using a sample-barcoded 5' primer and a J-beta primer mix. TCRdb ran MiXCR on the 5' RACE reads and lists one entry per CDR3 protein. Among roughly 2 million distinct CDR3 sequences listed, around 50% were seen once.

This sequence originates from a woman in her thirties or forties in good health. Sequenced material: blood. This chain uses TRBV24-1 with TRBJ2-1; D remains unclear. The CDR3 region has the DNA TGTGCCACCAGTGCACCCAATGAGCAGTTCTTC. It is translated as CATSAPNEQFF.